The T cell receptor (beta chain) described here comes from a study of identical twins. CDR3 length: 12 amino acids. Germline V gene lookup returns CDR1 MGHRA and CDR2 YSYEKL. A template switching step contributed a universal primer site, while unique molecular identifiers were present in the cDNA. A single record per CDR3 protein comes from TCRdb applying MiXCR to the 5' RACE reads. The sample consists of around 1.7 million distinct CDR3 sequences, about 31% of them appearing once. On this clonotype: Relative to the germline gene, one junction end is altered; a read error may explain this.

The sample consisted of cord blood. The TCR was taken from a newborn girl in good health. V gene TRBV4-1 combines with J gene TRBJ1-2; a possible D gene is TRBD1 (6 bases). CDR3 loop: CASSQTGSGCTF. CDR3 sequence (DNA): TGCGCCAGCAGCCAGACAGGTTCTGGCTGCACCTTC.